The clone carrying this T cell receptor beta chain has a handful of counts. The sample originates from a study of blood T cells in healthy people across ages. A second about 6 to 11 cycle PCR used barcoded and J-beta primers. The template-switch adaptor was a 5' adaptor with 12 random nucleotides. It tagged each cDNA molecule. Each CDR3 protein is one row after TCRdb ran MiXCR on the 5' RACE reads. The table lists about 780,000 distinct CDR3 sequences, 35% to 50% of them singletons. Germline V gene sequence: CDR1 DFQATT, CDR2 SNEGSKA (reference sequence). Trimming cost V 0 bases and J 7 bases, with 16 bases left between them. The CDR3 loop spans 15 amino acids.

This rearrangement joins TRBV20-1 to TRBJ2-1, with D possibly being TRBD2 (6 bases). Material for sequencing was blood. The TCR was taken from an elderly man in good health. In DNA, the CDR3 is TGCAGTGCTAGAGAACCGGGACTTACTCTTAATGAGCAGTTCTTC. This translates into CSAREPGLTLNEQFF.